The 17 T cell receptor beta chains given below trace back to one sample, sequenced in a study of T cell changes during pregnancy in multiple sclerosis. TCRdb's table, derived via immunoSEQ multiplex PCR, lists solely in-frame clones and lacks some. The sample carries some 40,000 clones, around 92% recorded once. The specimen comprised CD8+ T cells from peripheral blood mononuclear cells, sampled before pregnancy. Receptors originate from a female donor with multiple sclerosis, enrolled in a pregnancy study.

The rearrangement uses TRBV5-8 and TRBJ2-3; maybe TRBD1 (6 bases). Looked up from germline, CDR1 is SGHTS and CDR2 is YDEGEE. This CDR3 contains 18 residues. V shed 1 base and J shed 1 base, with 19 bases lying between them. CDR3 sequence reads: CASSLPVRDRYRTDTQYF. The DNA for the CDR3 is TGTGCCAGCAGCTTGCCTGTCCGAGACAGGTATCGCACAGATACGCAGTATTTT.

The chain links TRBV11-3 to TRBJ2-1, with D possibly matching TRBD2 (7 bases). V was cut by 5 bases and J by 5 bases, with 19 bases left in between. The length of the CDR3 is 16 residues. Germline V CDR1 and CDR2: SGHNT, YENEEA. This CDR3 reads CASSPSREGGNNEQFF. The CDR3 DNA sequence: TGTGCCAGCAGCCCATCCAGGGAGGGGGGGAACAATGAGCAGTTCTTC. The entire variable domain, with the rest obtained from reference TRBV11-3 and TRBJ2-1, is as follows: EAGVVQSPRYKIIEKKQPVAFWCNPISGHNTLYWYLQNLGQGPELLIRYENEEAVDDSQLPKDRFSAERLKGVDSTLKIQPAELGDSAVYLCASSPSREGGNNEQFFGPGTRLTVL.

V is TRBV13 and J is TRBJ2-5, with TRBD2 matching over 12 bases. The CDR3 length is 16 residues. J gave up 2 bases and V 5 bases, and 6 bases lay outside the gene matches. CDR1 PRHDT and CDR2 FYEKMQ come from the germline V gene (reference sequence). The DNA of the CDR3 is TGTGCCAGCAGCCTGACTAGCGGGGGCTTGCAAGAGACCCAGTACTTC. Residues: CASSLTSGGLQETQYF.

The genes are TRBV27 and TRBJ1-1, with TRBD1 as a possible D gene (5 bases). The CDR3 spans 14 residues. CDR1 and CDR2 (germline): MNHEY, SMNVEV (reference sequence). V dropped 0 bases and J dropped 11 bases, with 16 bases sitting between them. CDR3 in amino acids: CASSLSGQGIDAFF. In nucleotides, the CDR3 is TGTGCCAGCAGTTTATCTGGCCAGGGCATTGATGCTTTCTTT.

The chain joins TRBV6-1 to TRBJ2-1; 9 bases align to TRBD2. The length of the CDR3 is 17 residues. V was pared by 4 bases and J by 2 bases, with 9 bases of the junction left unmatched. CDR1 and CDR2 (germline): MNHNS, SASEGT. This chain's CDR3 is CASSAWREGRAYNEQFF. CDR3 sequence (DNA): TGTGCCAGCAGTGCTTGGCGGGAGGGCCGAGCCTACAATGAGCAGTTCTTC.

The V call is TRBV2, the J call TRBJ2-1; a weak D match, TRBD2 (6 bases). This CDR3 spans 15 amino acids. CDR1 and CDR2 from the germline V gene are SNHLY and FYNNEI. Trimming left V 2 bases short and J 3 bases short, with 11 bases between. The CDR3 bases are TGTGCCAGCAGTGAATTGGGGCGGGACTACAATGAGCAGTTCTTC. Translated: CASSELGRDYNEQFF.

This chain joins TRBV2 and TRBJ2-5; TRBD2 agrees at 12 bases. J gave up 5 bases and V 2 bases, and 9 bases lay outside the gene matches. Germline V gene sequence: CDR1 SNHLY, CDR2 FYNNEI. CDR3 size: 17 residues. CDR3 sequence (DNA): TGTGCCAGCAGTGAATTCTCTAGCGGGAGGGCCAGGGAGACCCAGTACTTC. This translates into CASSEFSSGRARETQYF.

The chain carries TRBV15 and TRBJ1-4; D not resolved. The CDR3 is 15 amino acids. Germline CDR1 and CDR2: LNHNV and YYDKDF (reference sequence). The V end was cut by 6 bases, the J end by 2 bases, with 13 bases between. The DNA of the CDR3 is TGTGCCACCAGGGATAAAGGAGGGACTAATGAAAAACTGTTTTTT. This encodes CATRDKGGTNEKLFF.

The gene calls are TRBV7-9 and TRBJ1-5; 7 nucleotides line up with TRBD1. The V gene end was trimmed by 4 bases and the J gene end by 2 bases; junction bases not matched to a gene: 2. The length of the CDR3 is 14 residues. CDR1 is SEHNR, CDR2 FQNEAQ, per germline (reference sequence). The CDR3 DNA follows: TGTGCCAGCAGCTCAGGACAGGGCAATCAGCCCCAGCATTTT. Its protein is CASSSGQGNQPQHF.

The rearrangement joins TRBV18 to TRBJ2-3; 9 bases are shared with TRBD1. The CDR3 runs 16 residues. CDR1 is KGHSH, CDR2 LQKENI, per germline. J lost 4 bases, V lost 1 base, and 6 bases had no gene match. CDR3 loop: CASSPLNRGPSDTQYF. The CDR3 DNA sequence: TGTGCCAGCTCACCACTTAACAGGGGGCCGTCAGATACGCAGTATTTT. The complete variable domain, with remaining parts taken from reference TRBV18 and TRBJ2-3, reads NAGVMQNPRHLVRRRGQEARLRCSPMKGHSHVYWYRQLPEEGLKFMVYLQKENIIDESGMPKERFSAEFPKEGPSILRIQQVVRGDSAAYFCASSPLNRGPSDTQYFGPGTRLTVL.

The rearrangement uses TRBV28 and TRBJ1-5, with 8 bases fitting TRBD1. The V segment lost 6 bases and the J segment 4 bases; nucleotides outside the gene matches: 8. The CDR3 loop spans 15 amino acids. CDR1 is MDHEN and CDR2 is SYDVKM in the germline V gene. CDR3 protein: CASRPPGQGNQPQHF. CDR3 nucleotide sequence: TGTGCCAGCAGACCTCCAGGACAGGGTAATCAGCCCCAGCATTTT.

The chain recombines TRBV29-1 with TRBJ2-7; 7 bases match TRBD1. Germline values: CDR1 SQVTM, CDR2 ANQGSEA. The CDR3 covers 13 residues. With 6 bases clipped from V and 3 bases from J, the junction kept 8 bases outside the gene matches. The CDR3 nucleotides read TGCAGCGTGCGACCGGGACAGAACTACGAGCAGTACTTC. It translates to CSVRPGQNYEQYF.

The genes are TRBV28 and TRBJ1-5; no reliable D call. The V gene's germline CDR1 is MDHEN and CDR2 SYDVKM. The CDR3 is 14 amino acids. The ends were cut back, 5 bases at V and 1 base at J, with 9 bases in the middle. CDR3 coding DNA: TGTGCCAGCAGTACCGGGAGGAGCAATCAGCCCCAGCATTTT. Translating gives CASSTGRSNQPQHF. Drawing the rest from reference TRBV28 and TRBJ1-5, the complete variable domain is DVKVTQSSRYLVKRTGEKVFLECVQDMDHENMFWYRQDPGLGLRLIYFSYDVKMKEKGDIPEGYSVSREKKERFSLILESASTNQTSMYLCASSTGRSNQPQHFGDGTRLSIL.

The V gene is TRBV7-9, the J gene TRBJ1-5; D is perhaps TRBD1 (6 bases). Germline loops: CDR1 SEHNR, CDR2 FQNEAQ (reference sequence). The CDR3 sequence is 13 residues long. Between the trimmed V and J ends, which lost 4 bases and 9 bases, there was a span of 13 bases. Here the CDR3 DNA reads TGTGCCAGCAGCTCGACAGGACGCCCGCCCCAGCATTTT. Its translation: CASSSTGRPPQHF.

The rearrangement links TRBV4-1 to TRBJ2-1; 9 positions agree with TRBD2. The CDR3 contains 16 residues. The germline V gene has CDR1 MGHRA and CDR2 YSYEKL. Trimming took 4 bases from V and 5 from J; bases not matched to a gene: 9. The CDR3 DNA sequence: TGCGCCAGCAGCCCCGGCCCGGGACTAGCCGACAATGAGCAGTTCTTC. Translation: CASSPGPGLADNEQFF.

For the CDR3, the DNA is TGTGCCAGCAGCCCCGCCCTTTCAACAGGGTATGGCTACACCTTC. Translating gives CASSPALSTGYGYTF. The chain couples TRBV13 to TRBJ1-2, with a weak D call TRBD1 (6 bases). The germline V gene has CDR1 PRHDT and CDR2 FYEKMQ (reference sequence). The V end was cut by 5 bases, the J end by 5 bases, with 18 bases between. The CDR3 totals 15 residues.

The CDR3 nucleotides are TGTGCCACCCAGGACAGGCCCAATGAAAAACTGTTTTTT. Its protein is CATQDRPNEKLFF. The chain has TRBV6-1 and TRBJ1-4; TRBD1 aligns across 7 bases. V shed 10 bases, J shed 5 bases, and the junction held 7 bases outside the gene matches. Germline V gene data show CDR1 as MNHNS and CDR2 as SASEGT. This CDR3 contains 13 residues.